This entry lists 20 T cell receptor beta chains sequenced from one sample in a study of cytomegalovirus exposure and HLA in healthy donors. PCR primers comprised 60 Vbeta and 13 Jbeta primers. The repertoire was sequenced with immunoSEQ multiplex PCR; TCRdb's copy has only in-frame clones and lacks some. In all, the sample yields under 200,000 clones. Input material: PBMCs. These TCRs come from a woman under 30 in good health and CMV-seropositive.

This chain links TRBV29-1 with TRBJ1-2; 9 nucleotides match TRBD1. The germline V gene encodes CDR1 SQVTM and CDR2 ANQGSEA. V was pared by 0 bases and J by 5 bases, with 10 bases of the junction left unmatched. CDR3 length: 16 residues. This CDR3 reads CSVEDRGTGSGYGYTF. The CDR3 DNA follows: TGCAGCGTTGAAGATCGCGGGACAGGGTCAGGGTATGGCTACACCTTC.

J is TRBJ1-2 and V is TRBV19; D is unresolved. Trimming pared 2 bases from V and 2 bases from J, leaving 6 bases between. Germline CDR1 LNHDA, CDR2 SQIVND (reference sequence). There are 13 residues in the CDR3. The CDR3, as DNA: TGTGCCAGTAGTATACAAGCGAACTATGGCTACACCTTC. Encoded protein: CASSIQANYGYTF.

The V and J genes are TRBV29-1 and TRBJ1-2, with TRBD1 matching over 7 bases. CDR1 and CDR2 (germline): SQVTM, ANQGSEA. After removal of 4 bases from V and 0 bases from J, the junction contained 5 bases not matched to a gene. The CDR3 extends over 14 amino acids. Here the CDR3 reads CSVVRDSSNYGYTF. Written as DNA, the CDR3 is TGCAGCGTTGTTCGGGACAGCTCTAACTATGGCTACACCTTC.

The V and J genes are TRBV25-1 and TRBJ2-2; weak D call: TRBD2 (6 bases). The CDR3 loop spans 15 amino acids. The ends were cut back, 5 bases at V and 3 bases at J, with 13 bases in the middle. CDR1 MGHDK and CDR2 SYGVNS come from the germline V gene. The CDR3 loop is CASSPQRVYTGELFF. The CDR3 region has the DNA TGTGCCAGCAGTCCCCAGCGGGTATACACCGGGGAGCTGTTTTTT.

The V and J genes are TRBV5-4 and TRBJ1-2; D uncertain. V was trimmed by 1 base and J by 4 bases, leaving 8 bases between them. The germline CDR1 and CDR2 sequences are SGHNT and YYREEE (reference sequence). The CDR3 sequence is 13 residues long. This chain's CDR3 is CASSLWGGYGYTF. For the CDR3, the DNA is TGTGCCAGCAGCTTGTGGGGAGGCTATGGCTACACCTTC. Variable domain in full (rest from reference TRBV5-4 and TRBJ1-2): ETGVTQSPTHLIKTRGQQVTLRCSSQSGHNTVSWYQQALGQGPQFIFQYYREEENGRGNFPPRFSGLQFPNYSSELNVNALELDDSALYLCASSLWGGYGYTFGSGTRLTVV.

The chain carries TRBV21-1 and TRBJ2-7; the table's D call, TRBD2, has no DNA check behind it. TRBV21-1 has pseudogene status. The CDR3 length is 11 residues. The CDR3 DNA sequence: TGTGCCAGCAACCCCGGGAGCGAGCAGTACTTC. Encoded protein: CASNPGSEQYF.

This chain connects TRBV5-1 to TRBJ1-2, with a weak D call TRBD1 (6 bases). V was cut by 5 bases and J by 0 bases, with 14 bases left in between. The CDR3 sequence is 15 residues long. Germline CDR1 reads SGHRS; CDR2 reads YFSETQ. CDR3 DNA: TGCGCCAGCAGTTCCGGACAGCTCACTAACTATGGCTACACCTTC. Translating it yields CASSSGQLTNYGYTF.

The chain links TRBV2 to TRBJ2-1; 7 nucleotides line up with TRBD2. CDR1 and CDR2 from the germline V gene are SNHLY and FYNNEI. CDR3 length: 14 residues. V was clipped by 6 bases and J by 2 bases; unmatched bases: 4. The CDR3 coding sequence is TGTGCCAGCAGGACTAGCTCTACCTACAATGAGCAGTTCTTC. Its translation is CASRTSSTYNEQFF.

The chain uses TRBV6-1 and TRBJ2-1, with D hard to call. Trimming took 1 base from V and 4 from J, leaving 17 bases between them. This CDR3 has 17 amino acids. Per germline, CDR1 MNHNS and CDR2 SASEGT. The CDR3 reads CASSEGVWAGGYNEQFF. CDR3 DNA sequence: TGTGCCAGCAGTGAAGGGGTCTGGGCAGGTGGTTACAATGAGCAGTTCTTC.

The chain carries TRBV6-6 and TRBJ1-2; possibly TRBD1 for D (5 bases). The V end lost 6 bases, the J end lost 2 bases, and 10 bases lay between the germline ends. Germline lookup yields CDR1 MNHNY and CDR2 SVGAGI (reference sequence). The CDR3 is 13 residues long. CDR3 nucleotide sequence: TGTGCCAGCAGCCTGGGACTGAACTATGGCTACACCTTC. Encoded protein: CASSLGLNYGYTF.

The rearrangement uses TRBV5-1 and TRBJ2-7; TRBD2 agrees at 14 bases. The V and J ends lost 3 bases and 6 bases, in that order; junction bases with no gene match: 8. CDR3 length equals 16 residues. Germline CDR1 SGHRS, CDR2 YFSETQ. This chain's CDR3 is CASSWGTSGREGEQYF. The CDR3 coding sequence is TGCGCCAGCAGCTGGGGGACTAGCGGGAGAGAAGGCGAGCAGTACTTC. The full variable domain, rest sourced from reference TRBV5-1 and TRBJ2-7, is KAGVTQTPRYLIKTRGQQVTLSCSPISGHRSVSWYQQTPGQGLQFLFEYFSETQRNKGNFPGRFSGRQFSNSRSEMNVSTLELGDSALYLCASSWGTSGREGEQYFGPGTRLTVT.

The V call is TRBV15, the J call TRBJ2-2; D may be TRBD2 (6 bases). Germline V gene data show CDR1 as LNHNV and CDR2 as YYDKDF (reference sequence). Trimming took 8 bases from V and 6 from J, leaving 19 bases between them. This CDR3 is 15 amino acids long. In DNA form, the CDR3 reads TGTGCCACCGAAAGTGGAGGGTCGGTTCCCGGGGAGCTGTTTTTT. Translating it yields CATESGGSVPGELFF.

The chain recombines TRBV5-6 with TRBJ1-2, with TRBD1 identical over 8 bases. The CDR3 runs 14 residues. With 4 bases clipped from V and 4 bases from J, the junction kept 6 bases outside the gene matches. From germline, CDR1 is SGHDT and CDR2 YYEEEE. In nucleotides, the CDR3 is TGTGCCAGCAGCGCCGGACAGGGCACCTATGGCTACACCTTC. Its translation: CASSAGQGTYGYTF.

V gene TRBV7-9 combines with J gene TRBJ1-4, with D unresolved. Germline CDR1 SEHNR, CDR2 FQNEAQ (reference sequence). V was shortened by 5 bases and J by 2 bases, with 18 bases between the two germline ends. The CDR3 has 17 residues. The CDR3 DNA sequence: TGTGCCAGCAGCCGCGGATCTACTATGAGGACTAATGAAAAACTGTTTTTT. This encodes CASSRGSTMRTNEKLFF.

V gene TRBV30 combines with J gene TRBJ1-2; TRBD1 aligns across 9 bases. CDR1 GTSNPN and CDR2 SVGIG come from the germline V gene (reference sequence). The CDR3 is made up of 14 amino acids. Germline trimming cut 3 bases from V and 8 bases from J; bases unmatched to any gene: 10. CDR3 sequence (DNA): TGTGCCTGGAGGGCGGGGACAGGGCCGGGGGGCTACACCTTC. This codes for CAWRAGTGPGGYTF.

The gene calls are TRBV7-8 and TRBJ1-1, with 9 bases aligning to TRBD1. V lost 5 bases, J lost 0 bases, and 10 bases stayed unmatched. The germline V gene has CDR1 SGHVS and CDR2 FQNEAQ. This CDR3 region has 17 residues. CDR3 residues: CASSEQGAGKVNTEAFF. CDR3 nucleotide sequence: TGTGCCAGCAGCGAACAGGGGGCCGGGAAAGTGAACACTGAAGCTTTCTTT. Using reference TRBV7-8 and TRBJ1-1 for the parts outside the CDR3, the full variable domain is GAGVSQSPRYKVAKRGQDVALRCDPISGHVSLFWYQQALGQGPEFLTYFQNEAQLDKSGLPSDRFFAERPEGSVSTLKIQRTQQEDSAVYLCASSEQGAGKVNTEAFFGQGTRLTVV.

This chain links TRBV7-2 with TRBJ1-2, with D tentatively TRBD1 (5 bases). V was shortened by 5 bases and J by 4 bases, with 14 bases between the two germline ends. The CDR3 loop spans 14 amino acids. Looked up from germline, CDR1 is SGHTA and CDR2 is FQGNSA. This CDR3 reads CASSPWGDGYGYTF. The DNA for the CDR3 is TGTGCCAGCAGCCCCTGGGGGGACGGCTATGGCTACACCTTC.

The rearrangement links TRBV5-1 to TRBJ1-4, with D possibly matching TRBD1 (6 bases). Germline V CDR1 and CDR2: SGHRS, YFSETQ. The CDR3 length is 15 residues. Trimming took 0 bases from V and 5 from J, leaving 11 bases between them. The CDR3 sequence is CASSLGGQPNEKLFF. CDR3 coding DNA: TGCGCCAGCAGCTTGGGCGGACAGCCGAATGAAAAACTGTTTTTT.

Concerning this clone: The sample has other DNA sequences that encode this CDR3 too. The V gene is TRBV18, the J gene TRBJ1-4; D is possibly TRBD1 (5 bases). This CDR3 has 14 residues. Germline values: CDR1 KGHSH, CDR2 LQKENI. V was trimmed by 3 bases and J by 2 bases, leaving 7 bases between them. In DNA form, the CDR3 reads TGTGCCAGCTCACCTGGGGCGACTAATGAAAAACTGTTTTTT. This gives the protein CASSPGATNEKLFF.

The chain combines TRBV9 with TRBJ2-1; possibly TRBD1 for D (5 bases). The CDR3 length is 16 residues. Germline V lookup: CDR1 SGDLS, CDR2 YYNGEE. Between the trimmed V and J ends, which lost 3 bases and 1 base, there was a span of 14 bases. This chain's CDR3 is CASSGQPQGSYNEQFF. The CDR3 bases are TGTGCCAGCAGCGGACAGCCCCAGGGTTCCTACAATGAGCAGTTCTTC.